This TCR beta chain was recorded in a study of blood T cell repertoires in COVID-19. Study in general: Whether acute or convalescent, the COVID-19 samples came from the United States, Italy and Spain. The cDNA or gDNA used as material had been derived from T cells, B-cell-depleted T cells, or PBMCs.

Authors' methods: Estimation of nucleated cell counts was performed using reference gene primer amplification. Generated by immunoSEQ multiplex PCR, the TCRdb table keeps only in-frame clones and is missing some. V and J calls and clone size are as listed in that table; D and trimming were resolved from the DNA. The data show 200,000 to 300,000 clones, approximately 83% seen once. CDR1 is SGHTA and CDR2 is FQGNSA in the germline V gene. V was clipped by 5 bases and J by 0 bases; unmatched bases: 5. The length of the CDR3 is 15 residues. Sequenced: peripheral blood. The sequence derives from a woman younger than 45 who had recovered from COVID-19. This chain links TRBV7-2 with TRBJ2-7, with 9 positions matching TRBD2. DNA for the CDR3: TGTGCCAGCAGCACCGGGACTAGCCTCTCCTACGAGCAGTACTTC. This encodes CASSTGTSLSYEQYF.